Each of the 9 T cell receptor beta chains below was sequenced from the same sample in a study of blood T cell repertoires in COVID-19 (dated by TCRdb to 2020 to 2022). Library generation was performed with the immunoSEQ multiplex PCR assay. This immuneACCESS table, as held by TCRdb, lists in-frame sequences with V and J called but not all clones. Of the missing ones, under half trace to an unresolved V gene in checked studies; the others have no known cause. The sample table shows about 63,000 clones, and roughly nine tenths are seen once. Jointly, the top ten make up around 20% of the sample. The sequencing input was peripheral blood. The source of these receptors is a woman aged 80 or over with acute or convalescent COVID-19.

The chain is built from TRBV6-5 and TRBJ1-2; 11 nucleotides line up with TRBD1. Trimming at V came to 6 bases and at J to 4 bases, leaving 1 base not matched to a gene. CDR1 MNHEY and CDR2 SVGAGI come from the germline V gene. The CDR3 extends over 13 amino acids. For the CDR3, the DNA is TGTGCCAGCAGGGGGACAGGGGGCTATGGCTACACCTTC. It is translated as CASRGTGGYGYTF.

CDR3 in amino acids: CATQGPRNIQYF. For the CDR3, the DNA is TGTGCCACCCAGGGGCCCCGAAACATTCAGTACTTC. The chain uses TRBV4-2 and TRBJ2-4, with D maybe TRBD1 (6 bases). The CDR3 runs to 12 residues. V lost 10 bases, J lost 6 bases, and 13 bases lay in between. CDR1 LGHNA and CDR2 YNFKEQ come from the germline V gene.

The rearrangement links TRBV2 to TRBJ2-5; 9 nucleotides agree with TRBD2. CDR3 length equals 14 residues. Germline V gene sequence: CDR1 SNHLY, CDR2 FYNNEI. The ends lost 8 bases at V and 4 bases at J; junction bases unmatched: 8. The CDR3 sequence: CASGRGGGAETQYF. Here the CDR3 DNA reads TGTGCCAGCGGTAGGGGCGGGGGGGCAGAGACCCAGTACTTC.

This clone was counted a few times. The chain carries TRBV5-1 and TRBJ2-7; 9 bases are shared with TRBD2. The junction had 10 bases not matched to a gene; V was cut back by 4 bases and J by 2 bases. CDR3 length: 16 residues. Germline-derived CDR1 and CDR2 are SGHRS and YFSETQ. CDR3 region: CASSPLGAGGPYEQYF. CDR3 nucleotides: TGCGCCAGCAGCCCTTTGGGAGCGGGGGGTCCCTACGAGCAGTACTTC.

This clone was recorded a few times. The chain combines TRBV5-1 with TRBJ1-6; 12 bases are shared with TRBD1. The CDR3 runs to 16 residues. CDR1 is SGHRS and CDR2 is YFSETQ in the germline V gene. V was clipped by 0 bases and J by 8 bases; unmatched bases: 3. CDR3 residues: CASSLAGQGAYSPLHF. The CDR3 DNA reads TGCGCCAGCAGCTTGGCGGGACAGGGGGCTTATTCACCCCTCCACTTT.

This clone was detected a few times. The chain combines TRBV15 with TRBJ2-7, with D possibly matching TRBD2 (6 bases). This CDR3 contains 13 residues. Trimming took off 11 bases at V and 4 bases at J, with 18 bases between the two ends. CDR1 is LNHNV, CDR2 YYDKDF, per germline (reference sequence). CDR3 in DNA: TGTGCCTCCTCGCCAGGGAGGTCATACGAGCAGTACTTC. Translated: CASSPGRSYEQYF.

The rearrangement uses TRBV5-1 and TRBJ2-3; D not resolved. V was cut by 0 bases and J by 5 bases, with 16 bases left in between. Germline CDR1 SGHRS, CDR2 YFSETQ. The length of the CDR3 is 16 residues. The DNA for the CDR3 is TGCGCCAGCAGCTTGGCCGATGGGCCCCCGGAAGATACGCAGTATTTT. Its translation is CASSLADGPPEDTQYF.

The rearrangement links TRBV5-6 to TRBJ2-7; D possibly corresponds to TRBD2 (5 bases). This CDR3 is built from 15 residues. V dropped 0 bases and J dropped 0 bases, with 10 bases sitting between them. Germline CDR1 SGHDT, CDR2 YYEEEE. CDR3 DNA: TGTGCCAGCAGCTTGGTTCCGGGAAGCTCCTACGAGCAGTACTTC. This gives the protein CASSLVPGSSYEQYF. The full variable domain, rest sourced from reference TRBV5-6 and TRBJ2-7, is DAGVTQSPTHLIKTRGQQVTLRCSPKSGHDTVSWYQQALGQGPQFIFQYYEEEERQRGNFPDRFSGHQFPNYSSELNVNALLLGDSALYLCASSLVPGSSYEQYFGPGTRLTVT.

J is TRBJ2-1 and V is TRBV9; 14 bases are shared with TRBD2. Germline V CDR1 and CDR2: SGDLS, YYNGEE. The CDR3 runs to 15 residues. The V gene end was trimmed by 3 bases and the J gene end by 9 bases; junction bases not matched to a gene: 5. Written as DNA, the CDR3 is TGTGCCAGCAGCGCAGAGGGACTAGCGGGAGTTGAGCAGTTCTTC. As protein: CASSAEGLAGVEQFF. The variable domain in full, with the rest retrieved from reference TRBV9 and TRBJ2-1, is DSGVTQTPKHLITATGQRVTLRCSPRSGDLSVYWYQQSLDQGLQFLIQYYNGEERAKGNILERFSAQQFPDLHSELNLSSLELGDSALYFCASSAEGLAGVEQFFGPGTRLTVL.